This T cell receptor beta chain was identified in a study of T cell changes during pregnancy in multiple sclerosis. Repertoires were generated with immunoSEQ multiplex PCR, while TCRdb's copy carries only in-frame clones and drops some. The sample contains fewer than 75,000 clones, approximately 90% of which appear only once. This clone was detected once. Deletions cut 3 bases from V and 0 bases from J, with 12 bases between. Germline V gene data show CDR1 as MNHNS and CDR2 as SASEGT. The CDR3 has 16 residues. This chain links TRBV6-1 with TRBJ1-3; D is unresolved. The material was peripheral blood, obtained in the second trimester of pregnancy. This clonotype was sampled from a female donor with multiple sclerosis, enrolled in a pregnancy study. CDR3 DNA sequence: TGTGCCAGCAGTGATAACAGCTACCCCTCTGGAAACACCATATATTTT. Protein sequence: CASSDNSYPSGNTIYF.